Below are 27 T cell receptor beta chains sequenced from a single sample in a study of blood T cell repertoires in COVID-19. Using immunoSEQ multiplex PCR, the repertoire was profiled, and TCRdb retains in-frame clones only, with some absent. The sample records about 140,000 clones, roughly 80% being singletons. Sequenced: PBMCs or T cells enriched from blood (not recorded which). These receptors were collected from a man aged 40-50 years with acute COVID-19.

This chain connects TRBV5-5 to TRBJ2-1; D call uncertain. Germline assignment: CDR1 SGHKS and CDR2 YYEKEE (reference sequence). The CDR3 is 13 residues long. Trimming took 3 bases from V and 9 from J, leaving 13 bases between them. The CDR3 region is CASSYSLIAEQFF. CDR3 coding DNA: TGTGCCAGCAGCTATTCCCTAATTGCTGAGCAGTTCTTC.

The chain recombines TRBV5-4 with TRBJ1-1; 8 bases agree with TRBD1. Germline V CDR1 and CDR2: SGHNT, YYREEE (reference sequence). The CDR3 extends over 13 amino acids. V dropped 2 bases and J dropped 4; count of bases not matched to a gene: 1. The CDR3 region is CASSLTGGTEAFF. In DNA, the CDR3 is TGTGCCAGCAGCTTAACAGGGGGCACTGAAGCTTTCTTT.

This clone was seen a handful of times. V is TRBV25-1 and J is TRBJ2-3, with 7 bases aligning to TRBD2. V was clipped by 2 bases and J by 5 bases; unmatched bases: 4. CDR1 is MGHDK and CDR2 is SYGVNS in the germline V gene. CDR3 length equals 14 residues. The CDR3 bases are TGTGCCAGCAGTGAAGAGGGAGGGATAGATACGCAGTATTTT. It yields the protein CASSEEGGIDTQYF.

The CDR3 is CASSLREASGGAKNIQYF. The CDR3 DNA reads as TGTGCCAGCAGCTTAAGAGAGGCTAGCGGGGGGGCCAAAAACATTCAGTACTTC. This chain joins TRBV7-9 and TRBJ2-4; 11 bases fit TRBD2. CDR1 is SEHNR, CDR2 FQNEAQ, per germline (reference sequence). This CDR3 region has 18 residues. Trimming took 2 bases from V and 1 from J; bases not matched to a gene: 7.

The rearrangement uses TRBV4-3 and TRBJ2-3; tentative D call: TRBD2 (5 bases). Germline V gives CDR1 LGHNA, CDR2 YSLEER. V lost 1 base and J 2 bases, leaving 13 bases between the germline ends. There are 16 residues in the CDR3. The CDR3 DNA is TGCGCCAGCAGCCAAGGGGGAGCCAGATTCACAGATACGCAGTATTTT. Translating gives CASSQGGARFTDTQYF.

J is TRBJ2-7 and V is TRBV12-3 or TRBV12-4; D perhaps matches TRBD2 (5 bases). V was trimmed by 5 bases and J by 7 bases, leaving 12 bases between them. The CDR3 spans 12 residues. CDR3 DNA sequence: TGTGCCAGCAGTCCGGGATCCGGGGAGCAGTACTTC. Translating gives CASSPGSGEQYF.

The V and J genes are TRBV19 and TRBJ1-4; tentatively, D is TRBD1 (5 bases). With 6 bases removed from V and 8 bases from J, the gap between germline ends came to 22 bases. CDR1 is LNHDA, CDR2 SQIVND, per germline (reference sequence). CDR3 length: 16 amino acids. The CDR3, as DNA: TGTGCCAGTAGCCGCCGCCGAGGCAGTCGGGGGGAAAAACTGTTTTTT. It encodes CASSRRRGSRGEKLFF.

This clone has more than one count but fewer than ten. Other DNA sequences in the same sample also yield this CDR3. The chain links TRBV2 to TRBJ2-3; 11 nucleotides agree with TRBD2. The CDR3 is 14 amino acids. Germline CDR1 and CDR2: SNHLY and FYNNEI. Trimming cost V 5 bases and J 4 bases; bases outside gene matches: 2. The CDR3 DNA reads as TGTGCCAGCAGTCCACTAGCGGGAGCAGATACGCAGTATTTT. It encodes CASSPLAGADTQYF.

V usage is TRBV5-5 and J usage is TRBJ1-5; 8 nucleotides match TRBD1. CDR3 length equals 15 residues. Germline values: CDR1 SGHKS, CDR2 YYEKEE (reference sequence). J was trimmed by 4 bases and V by 4 bases; bases with no gene match: 7. CDR3 nucleotides: TGTGCCAGCAGCCCGGGACAGGTAGGGAATCAGCCCCAGCATTTT. Protein product: CASSPGQVGNQPQHF.

J is TRBJ1-6 and V is TRBV13; D possibly corresponds to TRBD1 (5 bases). CDR1 and CDR2 from the germline V gene are PRHDT and FYEKMQ (reference sequence). The CDR3 is 12 residues long. Trimming stripped 3 bases from V and 14 bases from J, with 11 bases between. CDR3 DNA: TGTGCCAGCAGCTTCCAGGGACTGGCCCTCCACTTT. Translation gives CASSFQGLALHF.

The rearrangement uses TRBV11-2 and TRBJ1-1; 7 bases align to TRBD1. In germline, CDR1 is SGHAT, CDR2 FQNNGV. Trimming took 0 bases from V and 4 from J; bases not matched to a gene: 2. This CDR3 has 14 amino acids. The CDR3 DNA follows: TGTGCCAGCAGCTTAGAAACAGGGGCCACTGAAGCTTTCTTT. This codes for CASSLETGATEAFF.

This chain uses TRBV4-2 with TRBJ2-3; TRBD2 is a possible D gene (6 bases). Germline V gene data show CDR1 as LGHNA and CDR2 as YNFKEQ. Trimming took off 0 bases at V and 2 bases at J, with 12 bases between the two ends. The CDR3 has 16 amino acids. The CDR3 spells CASSQDGLAITDTQYF. In DNA form, the CDR3 reads TGTGCCAGCAGCCAAGACGGGCTAGCGATCACAGATACGCAGTATTTT.

V and J are TRBV5-4 and TRBJ2-7; 8 bases fit TRBD1. CDR1 is SGHNT, CDR2 YYREEE, per germline (reference sequence). With 4 bases clipped from V and 1 base from J, the junction kept 7 bases outside the gene matches. The CDR3 is 15 amino acids. The CDR3 reads CASSPGTGGSYEQYF. CDR3 DNA sequence: TGTGCCAGCAGCCCGGGGACAGGAGGATCCTACGAGCAGTACTTC.

The CDR3 bases are TGTGCCAGCAGTTCTCGGGATCCAAGCACAGATACGCAGTATTTT. Translating gives CASSSRDPSTDTQYF. This chain uses TRBV27 with TRBJ2-3, with D possibly matching TRBD2 (5 bases). Trimming stripped 4 bases from V and 0 bases from J, with 11 bases between. The CDR3 runs to 15 residues. The germline gives CDR1 MNHEY, CDR2 SMNVEV (reference sequence).

The rearrangement links TRBV27 to TRBJ1-1, with D tentatively TRBD1 (5 bases). CDR1 MNHEY and CDR2 SMNVEV come from the germline V gene (reference sequence). The V and J ends lost 0 bases and 1 base respectively, with 12 bases between them. The CDR3 is made up of 16 amino acids. The CDR3 loop is CASSLSRGGANTEAFF. The CDR3 coding sequence is TGTGCCAGCAGTTTATCGCGTGGAGGGGCGAACACTGAAGCTTTCTTT.

This clone has more than one count but fewer than ten. The genes are TRBV7-2 and TRBJ2-3, with D perhaps TRBD2 (6 bases). Germline values: CDR1 SGHTA, CDR2 FQGNSA. V shed 5 bases and J shed 2 bases, with 14 bases lying between them. CDR3 size: 15 residues. For the CDR3, the DNA is TGTGCCAGCAGCGGCGGGACTCTCTTCACAGATACGCAGTATTTT. This encodes CASSGGTLFTDTQYF.

CDR3 DNA sequence: TGTGCCAGCACCGAGGGACATAGCTCCTACAATGAGCAGTTCTTC. It translates to CASTEGHSSYNEQFF. This rearrangement joins TRBV11-2 to TRBJ2-1, with TRBD1 as a possible D gene (6 bases). This CDR3 has 15 amino acids. From germline, CDR1 is SGHAT and CDR2 FQNNGV. The V and J ends lost 7 bases and 0 bases respectively, with 13 bases between them.

J is TRBJ1-2 and V is TRBV6-6, with 7 nucleotides matching TRBD1. CDR1 MNHNY and CDR2 SVGAGI come from the germline V gene (reference sequence). Trimming cost V 11 bases and J 4 bases; bases outside gene matches: 13. This CDR3 has 14 residues. This CDR3 reads CASIRGPEGYGYTF. The CDR3 bases are TGTGCCTCTATAAGGGGGCCTGAGGGCTATGGCTACACCTTC.

The chain employs TRBV7-2 and TRBJ2-1; maybe TRBD2 (6 bases). V lost 0 bases and J 1 base, leaving 10 bases between the germline ends. The CDR3 sequence is 16 residues long. The germline gives CDR1 SGHTA, CDR2 FQGNSA. The CDR3 region is CASSLAVGGSYNEQFF. CDR3 DNA: TGTGCCAGCAGCTTAGCGGTCGGAGGGTCCTACAATGAGCAGTTCTTC. Full variable domain (missing parts from reference TRBV7-2 and TRBJ2-1): GAGVSQSPSNKVTEKGKDVELRCDPISGHTALYWYRQSLGQGLEFLIYFQGNSAPDKSGLPSDRFSAERTGGSVSTLTIQRTQQEDSAVYLCASSLAVGGSYNEQFFGPGTRLTVL.

The CDR3 nucleotides are TGCAGCGTTCGCGACAGAGCTAACTATGGCTACACCTTC. Translating it yields CSVRDRANYGYTF. The V gene is TRBV29-1, the J gene TRBJ1-2, with a tentative D call TRBD1 (5 bases). CDR3 length: 13 residues. Trimming stripped 5 bases from V and 0 bases from J, with 10 bases between. The germline V gene has CDR1 SQVTM and CDR2 ANQGSEA.

The rearrangement uses TRBV5-1 and TRBJ1-6; D remains unclear. This CDR3 is 17 amino acids long. CDR1 is SGHRS, CDR2 YFSETQ, per germline. Trimming pared 2 bases from V and 0 bases from J, leaving 12 bases between. The CDR3 is CASSFSGSFSYNSPLHF. Here the CDR3 DNA reads TGCGCCAGCAGCTTCTCAGGATCCTTCTCCTATAATTCACCCCTCCACTTT.

The chain couples TRBV19 to TRBJ1-1, with 7 bases that match TRBD1. With V trimmed by 0 bases and J by 7 bases, 5 bases remained unmatched. CDR3 length: 14 amino acids. Germline V gene lookup returns CDR1 LNHDA and CDR2 SQIVND (reference sequence). CDR3 region: CASSIDQGGNEAFF. The CDR3 nucleotides read TGTGCCAGTAGTATAGACCAGGGGGGCAATGAAGCTTTCTTT.

The V call is TRBV3-1 (or the pseudogene TRBV3-2), the J call TRBJ1-1; 8 bases align to TRBD1. Per germline, CDR1 LGHDT and CDR2 YNNKEL (reference sequence). Losses at the gene ends were 0 bases for V and 6 bases for J; bases not matched to a gene: 12. This CDR3 has 17 amino acids. This CDR3 is CASSQDSGRGTGPEAFF. The CDR3 nucleotides read TGTGCCAGCAGCCAAGATTCCGGAAGAGGGACAGGCCCTGAAGCTTTCTTT.

This clone showed up just once. CDR3 loop: CASSSWGEPTGELFF. As DNA, the CDR3 is TGTGCCAGCAGTTCGTGGGGGGAACCTACCGGGGAGCTGTTTTTT. The chain couples TRBV7-2 to TRBJ2-2; tentatively, D is TRBD2 (6 bases). The CDR3 extends over 15 amino acids. V lost 6 bases and J 5 bases, leaving 16 bases between the germline ends. Germline CDR1 reads SGHTA; CDR2 reads FQGNSA.

The chain recombines TRBV6-1 with TRBJ1-5, with 7 bases fitting TRBD1. With V trimmed by 1 base and J by 7 bases, 4 bases remained unmatched. CDR3 length: 14 residues. Per germline, CDR1 MNHNS and CDR2 SASEGT. The CDR3 DNA reads TGTGCCAGCAGTGAAGTAGGGGGCGACCAGCCCCAGCATTTT. As protein: CASSEVGGDQPQHF.

This clone has only a few counts. The rearrangement links TRBV16 to TRBJ1-2, with D unresolved. Germline V gene sequence: CDR1 KGHSY, CDR2 FQNENV. The CDR3 length is 12 residues. Trimming took 5 bases from V and 9 from J, leaving 13 bases between them. DNA of the CDR3: TGTGCCAGCAGCGAAGGGAGGAGTCGCTACACCTTC. It yields the protein CASSEGRSRYTF.

The V call is TRBV18, the J call TRBJ2-7; 10 nucleotides agree with TRBD2. CDR1 and CDR2 (germline): KGHSH, LQKENI. V trimming: 1 base; J trimming: 3 bases; junction bases outside the gene matches: 9. The CDR3 is 17 residues long. The CDR3 DNA reads TGTGCCAGCTCACCACGACCGAGTGCTAGCGGGGGCTACGAGCAGTACTTC. Translating it yields CASSPRPSASGGYEQYF.